This T cell receptor (beta chain) was found in a study of response to subunit inactivated influenza vaccine. Findings of the study overall: After each seasonal influenza vaccination, few new T cells are recruited, the authors suggested.

V was clipped by 3 bases and J by 7 bases; unmatched bases: 13. The germline gives CDR1 MDHEN, CDR2 SYDVKM. The CDR3 is made up of 17 amino acids. TCRdb processed the RT-PCR reads anew with MiXCR; each CDR3 protein has one entry. The sample contains 170,000 or so distinct CDR3 sequences, over 8.5% of which appear only once. As for this clonotype: The antigen remains unidentified.

The sequence was obtained from a man aged 50-75 years who received an inactivated influenza vaccine. The rearrangement uses TRBV28 and TRBJ2-1, with 9 bases matching TRBD2. This specimen consisted of CD8+ T cells sorted from PBMCs, obtained about 24 months after vaccination. The CDR3: CASSFLAVAGGGNEQFF. In nucleotides, the CDR3 is TGTGCCAGCAGTTTTCTTGCGGTGGCGGGAGGGGGGAATGAGCAGTTCTTC.